This T cell receptor (beta chain) was obtained from a study of shared clonotypes between healthy human individuals. This clone is a singleton in its sample. As yet, its antigen is unknown. The V gene's germline CDR1 is SQVTM and CDR2 ANQGSEA. V was pared by 7 bases and J by 0 bases, with 14 bases between. The length of the CDR3 is 14 residues. General study results and limits: Across four donors, naive CD4 shared about 5%, naive CD8 around 4%, memory CD4 2.3%, memory CD8 more than 0.35%.

Authors' methods: ImmunoSEQ yielded junction-only sequences lacking quality scores, so filtering differed. Measured with immunoSEQ multiplex PCR; TCRdb has only the in-frame clones, and not every one. The V and J calls and clone size come from that table; D and trimming were worked out from the DNA. The sample records about 2.4 million clones, over 85% being singletons. The receptor comes from a man aged 18 to 30 in good health. Some clones in this sample may be carry-over from other donors' samples. Sequencing was carried out using naive CD4+ T cells from PBMCs. Subset denoted: CD45RA+ positively selected. The chain combines TRBV29-1 with TRBJ2-3; the D gene is possibly TRBD2 (6 bases). The chain's CDR3 is CSARTGLSTDTQYF. As DNA, the CDR3 is TGCAGCGCAAGGACGGGACTTAGCACAGATACGCAGTATTTT.